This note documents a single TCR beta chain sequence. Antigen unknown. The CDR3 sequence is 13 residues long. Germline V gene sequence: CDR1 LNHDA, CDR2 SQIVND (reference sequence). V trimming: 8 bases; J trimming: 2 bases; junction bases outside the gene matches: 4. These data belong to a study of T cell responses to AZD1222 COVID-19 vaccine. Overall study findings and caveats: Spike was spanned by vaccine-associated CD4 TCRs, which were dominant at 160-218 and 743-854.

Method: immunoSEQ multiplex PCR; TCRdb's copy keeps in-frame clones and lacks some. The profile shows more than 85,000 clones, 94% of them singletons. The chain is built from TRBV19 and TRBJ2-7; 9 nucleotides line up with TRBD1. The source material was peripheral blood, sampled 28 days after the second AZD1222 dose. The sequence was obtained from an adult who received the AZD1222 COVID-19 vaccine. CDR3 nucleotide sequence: TGTGCCAGTGGTCGGACAGGGGCCTACGAGCAGTACTTC. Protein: CASGRTGAYEQYF.